This T cell receptor beta chain was recorded in a study of T cell repertoires in cytomegalovirus infection. Study details: Public TCR beta signatures marked donors with CMV infection and the matching HLA.

TCRdb re-called the reads through MiXCR, storing one row per CDR3 protein. The repertoire holds fewer than 200,000 distinct CDR3 sequences, with about an eighth as singletons. Regarding this clonotype: The antigen is undetermined.

Overall study results and limits: HLA-C-restricted CMV-specific TCR beta clonotypes were dominant in the ex vivo response. Carriers of CMV plus the relevant HLA were identified by cumulative public TCR beta family frequency.

This CDR3 contains 14 residues. Looked up from germline, CDR1 is MNHEY and CDR2 is SMNVEV (reference sequence). With 3 bases removed from V and 4 bases from J, the gap between germline ends came to 12 bases. This clonotype originated in a human donor in good health (CMV status not recorded). Some clones in this sample may be carry-over from other donors' samples. This sequence joins TRBV27 and TRBJ1-1, with D maybe TRBD1 (6 bases). The sample comprised PBMCs. This CDR3 reads CASSFNLGATEAFF. Here the CDR3 DNA reads TGTGCCAGCAGTTTTAATCTGGGGGCCACTGAAGCTTTCTTT.